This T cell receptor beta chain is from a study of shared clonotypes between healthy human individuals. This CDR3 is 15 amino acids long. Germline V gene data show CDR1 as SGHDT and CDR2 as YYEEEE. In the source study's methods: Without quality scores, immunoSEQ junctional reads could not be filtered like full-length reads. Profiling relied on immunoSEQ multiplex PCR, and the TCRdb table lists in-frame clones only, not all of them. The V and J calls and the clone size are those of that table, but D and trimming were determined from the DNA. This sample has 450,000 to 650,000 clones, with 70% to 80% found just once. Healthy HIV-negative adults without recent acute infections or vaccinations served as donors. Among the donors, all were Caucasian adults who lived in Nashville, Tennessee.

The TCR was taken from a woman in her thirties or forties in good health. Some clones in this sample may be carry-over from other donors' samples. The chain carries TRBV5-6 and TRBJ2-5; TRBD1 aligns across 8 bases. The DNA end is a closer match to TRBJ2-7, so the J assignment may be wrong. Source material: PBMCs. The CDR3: CASSSSGTGLYEQYF. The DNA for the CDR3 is TGTGCCAGCAGCTCCTCCGGGACAGGCCTCTACGAGCAGTACTTC.